This passage covers 2 T cell receptor beta chains from one sample sequenced in a study of regulatory dendritic cells for organ transplantation. This table comes from immunoSEQ multiplex PCR, and its TCRdb copy is limited to in-frame clones, with some not included. The data contain about 20,000 clones, just under 75% of them singletons. Specimen: memory CD4+ T cells from blood. Regarding subset: CD45RO+ memory T cells. Receptor source: a human donor in good health.

V is TRBV6-5 and J is TRBJ1-1, with a tentative D call TRBD1 (6 bases). Trimming took off 5 bases at V and 5 bases at J, with 12 bases between the two ends. Germline values: CDR1 MNHEY, CDR2 SVGAGI. The CDR3 spans 13 residues. The CDR3 nucleotides read TGTGCCAGCAGTAGTGTACAGGGAACTGAAGCTTTCTTT. Amino acids: CASSSVQGTEAFF.

V is TRBV19 and J is TRBJ1-4; no clear D gene. The CDR3 length is 15 residues. CDR1 is LNHDA and CDR2 is SQIVND in the germline V gene (reference sequence). V lost 5 bases and J lost 5, with 15 bases in between. The CDR3 DNA follows: TGTGCCAGTAGTCCCAACCTGAGGGTCAATGAAAAACTGTTTTTT. Its translation: CASSPNLRVNEKLFF. Together with reference TRBV19 and TRBJ1-4, the CDR3 gives the full variable domain: DGGITQSPKYLFRKEGQNVTLSCEQNLNHDAMYWYRQDPGQGLRLIYYSQIVNDFQKGDIAEGYSVSREKKESFPLTVTSAQKNPTAFYLCASSPNLRVNEKLFFGSGTQLSVL.